The 29 T cell receptor beta chains below come from one sample, sequenced in a study of radiation and T cells in renal cell carcinoma. The table came from immunoSEQ multiplex PCR; TCRdb's copy has only in-frame clones and leaves some out. The sample has fewer than 15,000 clones; less than 75% are singletons. Treatment here: treatment-naive control, cytoreductive nephrectomy. The sequences come from tumor tissue, collected from a patient whose treatment was nephrectomy without radiotherapy. The receptor source for this set is a man between 60 and 75 years old with renal cell carcinoma.

The V gene is TRBV11-2, the J gene TRBJ2-1; 13 bases map to TRBD2. There are 15 residues in the CDR3. CDR1 is SGHAT and CDR2 is FQNNGV in the germline V gene. The J segment lost 5 bases and the V segment lost 3 bases, leaving 1 base of the junction unmatched. CDR3 nucleotides: TGTGCCAGCAGCTTGGGACTAGCGGGGAACAATGAGCAGTTCTTC. It encodes CASSLGLAGNNEQFF. Supplemented by reference TRBV11-2 and TRBJ2-1, the full variable domain reads EAGVAQSPRYKIIEKRQSVAFWCNPISGHATLYWYQQILGQGPKLLIQFQNNGVVDDSQLPKDRFSAERLKGVDSTLKIQPAKLEDSAVYLCASSLGLAGNNEQFFGPGTRLTVL.

The chain couples TRBV6-6 to TRBJ1-5; 9 bases line up with TRBD1. The CDR3 is 15 residues long. Germline V gene data show CDR1 as MNHNY and CDR2 as SVGAGI (reference sequence). J was trimmed by 5 bases and V by 7 bases; bases with no gene match: 9. CDR3 coding DNA: TGTGCCAGCACCCCGGGACAGGGCTCCGATCAGCCCCAGCATTTT. Translating it yields CASTPGQGSDQPQHF.

The J gene is TRBJ2-5, the V gene TRBV5-1; 7 bases are a match to TRBD2. Germline V CDR1 and CDR2: SGHRS, YFSETQ. CDR3 length equals 15 residues. J lost 4 bases, V lost 6 bases, and 12 bases had no gene match. Written as DNA, the CDR3 is TGCGCCAGCACCCCAGTGGGGAGGGGCCGAGAGACCCAGTACTTC. It translates to CASTPVGRGRETQYF.

This clone has a handful of counts. The chain has TRBV7-9 and TRBJ2-5, with D unclear. Germline V gene data show CDR1 as SEHNR and CDR2 as FQNEAQ (reference sequence). The V and J ends lost 3 bases and 3 bases respectively, with 14 bases between them. This CDR3 has 15 amino acids. CDR3 nucleotide sequence: TGTGCCAGCAGCTTGGCCCTCCGATCCGAAGAGACCCAGTACTTC. This translates into CASSLALRSEETQYF. The variable domain in full, completed from reference TRBV7-9 and TRBJ2-5, reads DTGVSQNPRHKITKRGQNVTFRCDPISEHNRLYWYRQTLGQGPEFLTYFQNEAQLEKSRLLSDRFSAERPKGSFSTLEIQRTEQGDSAMYLCASSLALRSEETQYFGPGTRLLVL.

This chain joins TRBV5-6 and TRBJ2-2; no clear D. Germline CDR1 and CDR2: SGHDT and YYEEEE. CDR3 length: 15 amino acids. With 0 bases removed from V and 1 base from J, the gap between germline ends came to 7 bases. The DNA for the CDR3 is TGTGCCAGCAGCTTGGAGTGGCAGAACACCGGGGAGCTGTTTTTT. Residues: CASSLEWQNTGELFF.

There are a few counts of this clone. This rearrangement joins TRBV27 to TRBJ2-3, with D maybe TRBD2 (6 bases). The CDR3 has 15 residues. The germline V gene encodes CDR1 MNHEY and CDR2 SMNVEV (reference sequence). The V gene lost 6 bases and the J gene lost 0 bases, with 13 bases spanning the gap. CDR3 residues: CASRGGPSSTDTQYF. The CDR3, as DNA: TGTGCCAGCAGGGGGGGACCCTCTAGCACAGATACGCAGTATTTT.

The chain carries TRBV9 and TRBJ2-5, with D maybe TRBD2 (6 bases). The J call may be faulty, since TRBJ2-7 better matches the DNA end. Germline V gene lookup returns CDR1 SGDLS and CDR2 YYNGEE. The CDR3 totals 14 residues. The CDR3 sequence is CASSSTGGPGEQYF. The CDR3 region has the DNA TGTGCCAGCAGCTCCACCGGAGGGCCAGGCGAGCAGTACTTC.

This clone was recorded a few times. In nucleotides, the CDR3 is TGTGCCAGTACCTTGAGGACAGGGGGATATCAGCCCCAGCATTTT. It translates to CASTLRTGGYQPQHF. The rearrangement uses TRBV19 and TRBJ1-5, with 10 bases fitting TRBD1. V lost 7 bases, J lost 5 bases, and 8 bases stayed unmatched. This CDR3 is 15 amino acids long. Germline CDR1 LNHDA, CDR2 SQIVND (reference sequence).

This chain connects TRBV7-9 to TRBJ1-1; D not resolved. Between the trimmed V and J ends, which lost 1 base and 6 bases, there was a span of 6 bases. This CDR3 is 12 amino acids long. Germline V gene sequence: CDR1 SEHNR, CDR2 FQNEAQ (reference sequence). CDR3 loop: CASSLEWAEAFF. The DNA of the CDR3 is TGTGCCAGCAGCTTAGAGTGGGCTGAAGCTTTCTTT.

This rearrangement joins TRBV7-9 to TRBJ2-7; TRBD1 matches at 8 bases. V trimming: 3 bases; J trimming: 3 bases; junction bases outside the gene matches: 4. The V gene's germline CDR1 is SEHNR and CDR2 FQNEAQ (reference sequence). The CDR3 has 14 residues. The CDR3 coding sequence is TGTGCCAGCAGCTTGACAGGGGTGAACTACGAGCAGTACTTC. Its protein product is CASSLTGVNYEQYF.

The table lists this clone with a few counts. The rearrangement joins TRBV5-1 to TRBJ2-1; 8 bases agree with TRBD2. CDR3 length equals 17 residues. CDR1 is SGHRS and CDR2 is YFSETQ in the germline V gene. Trimming cost V 4 bases and J 6 bases; bases outside gene matches: 15. As DNA, the CDR3 is TGCGCCAGCAGCGCTACCAGGGCGCGGGAGGCCGGCAATGAGCAGTTCTTC. Amino acid sequence: CASSATRAREAGNEQFF.

The chain links TRBV19 to TRBJ2-7, with D perhaps given as TRBD1 or TRBD2 (7 bases each). The CDR3 is 14 amino acids. The germline V and J ends were trimmed by 5 bases and 6 bases, with 17 bases remaining between them. Germline V CDR1 and CDR2: LNHDA, SQIVND (reference sequence). CDR3 in amino acids: CASSPPQGRAEQYF. The DNA for the CDR3 is TGTGCCAGTAGTCCCCCACAGGGGAGGGCCGAGCAGTACTTC.

A few counts support this clone. The chain carries TRBV7-9 and TRBJ2-1, with 11 bases identical to TRBD2. The germline CDR1 and CDR2 sequences are SEHNR and FQNEAQ (reference sequence). The length of the CDR3 is 13 residues. The V gene end was trimmed by 6 bases and the J gene end by 10 bases; junction bases not matched to a gene: 5. The CDR3 here is CASRLAGVGEQFF. In nucleotides, the CDR3 is TGTGCCAGCAGACTAGCGGGAGTAGGCGAGCAGTTCTTC.

This clone was observed a few times. The chain joins TRBV7-2 to TRBJ2-7; 9 nucleotides align to TRBD2. Trimming cost V 5 bases and J 6 bases; bases outside gene matches: 5. The CDR3 sequence is 13 residues long. The germline CDR1 and CDR2 sequences are SGHTA and FQGNSA. CDR3 nucleotide sequence: TGTGCCAGCAGCCCCGGACTAGCGATCGAGCAGTACTTC. It codes for CASSPGLAIEQYF.

This clone appeared once. Other DNA sequences in the same sample also yield this CDR3. The chain couples TRBV6-6 to TRBJ2-1, with 10 bases fitting TRBD1. The CDR3 has 16 amino acids. After removal of 1 base from V and 6 bases from J, the junction contained 6 bases not matched to a gene. Germline CDR1 MNHNY, CDR2 SVGAGI (reference sequence). The CDR3 nucleotides read TGTGCCAGCAGTTACTTACCCGGGACAGGGGTCAATGAGCAGTTCTTC. It yields the protein CASSYLPGTGVNEQFF.

The chain links TRBV14 to TRBJ2-7, with D uncertain. The V end was cut by 0 bases, the J end by 5 bases, with 5 bases between. Germline assignment: CDR1 SGHDN and CDR2 FVKESK. The CDR3 extends over 12 amino acids. This CDR3 reads CASSQEKNEQYF. CDR3 nucleotides: TGTGCCAGCAGCCAAGAAAAAAACGAGCAGTACTTC.

This clone was seen a few times. The chain uses TRBV19 and TRBJ2-1; TRBD1 matches at 8 bases. CDR3 length: 15 amino acids. In germline, CDR1 is LNHDA, CDR2 SQIVND (reference sequence). V was clipped by 3 bases and J by 6 bases; unmatched bases: 7. The CDR3 loop is CASSIWTGFGNEQFF. The CDR3 nucleotides read TGTGCCAGTAGTATTTGGACAGGGTTTGGCAATGAGCAGTTCTTC. The full variable domain, rest sourced from reference TRBV19 and TRBJ2-1, is DGGITQSPKYLFRKEGQNVTLSCEQNLNHDAMYWYRQDPGQGLRLIYYSQIVNDFQKGDIAEGYSVSREKKESFPLTVTSAQKNPTAFYLCASSIWTGFGNEQFFGPGTRLTVL.

About this clone: Additional DNA sequences in this sample encode the identical CDR3. This chain uses TRBV6-5 with TRBJ2-3; unclear D gene. V lost 4 bases and J 2 bases, leaving 7 bases between the germline ends. Germline loops: CDR1 MNHEY, CDR2 SVGAGI. This CDR3 spans 13 amino acids. The CDR3 nucleotides are TGTGCCAGCAGTTCGCAAGTCACAGATACGCAGTATTTT. Its translation is CASSSQVTDTQYF.

This clone was found a few times. The chain joins TRBV30 to TRBJ2-5, with no clear D. The end of the DNA is better explained by TRBJ2-7, so the J call may be wrong. The germline V gene encodes CDR1 GTSNPN and CDR2 SVGIG (reference sequence). There are 11 residues in the CDR3. CDR3 residues: CAWSGLYEQYF. The CDR3, as DNA: TGTGCCTGGAGTGGGCTCTACGAGCAGTACTTC.

The rearrangement uses TRBV10-3 and TRBJ2-1; 13 bases align to TRBD2. The CDR3 extends over 19 amino acids. Germline trimming cut 4 bases from V and 6 bases from J; bases unmatched to any gene: 15. The V gene's germline CDR1 is ENHRY and CDR2 SYGVKD. Here the CDR3 DNA reads TGTGCCATCAGTGGAGGACTAGCGGGAGATATAGCGCAGGCCAATGAGCAGTTCTTC. Encoded protein: CAISGGLAGDIAQANEQFF.

The chain couples TRBV21-1 to TRBJ2-7. TRBV21-1 is a listed pseudogene. The length of the CDR3 is 13 residues. This CDR3 is CANSAVTSYEQYF. Here the CDR3 DNA reads TGTGCCAACTCAGCAGTAACATCCTACGAGCAGTACTTC.

This chain's CDR3 is CASSQGLTYEQYF. CDR3 coding DNA: TGTGCCAGCAGCCAGGGACTCACCTACGAGCAGTACTTC. The chain combines TRBV7-3 with TRBJ2-7; tentative D call: TRBD2 (6 bases). The V gene lost 5 bases and the J gene lost 2 bases, with 10 bases spanning the gap. The CDR3 covers 13 residues. Looked up from germline, CDR1 is SGHTA and CDR2 is FQGTGA.

V usage is TRBV4-3 and J usage is TRBJ1-6, with D uncertain. There are 16 residues in the CDR3. The germline V gene has CDR1 LGHNA and CDR2 YSLEER. V lost 0 bases, J lost 5 bases, and 11 bases lay in between. The CDR3 spells CASSQEPTENNSPLHF. In DNA, the CDR3 is TGCGCCAGCAGCCAAGAGCCTACGGAGAATAATTCACCCCTCCACTTT.

The rearrangement joins TRBV5-4 to TRBJ1-2; tentative D call: TRBD1 (5 bases). The germline V and J ends were trimmed by 0 bases and 7 bases, with 13 bases remaining between them. The CDR3 covers 14 residues. Germline V gives CDR1 SGHNT, CDR2 YYREEE (reference sequence). The CDR3 DNA reads as TGTGCCAGCAGCTTGGCCGGGGGGTTCGGTGGCTACACCTTC. Protein: CASSLAGGFGGYTF.

This sequence joins TRBV18 and TRBJ2-1, with a tentative D call TRBD2 (5 bases). CDR1 is KGHSH, CDR2 LQKENI, per germline. This CDR3 is built from 15 residues. V lost 3 bases and J lost 3, with 12 bases in between. The CDR3 DNA reads as TGTGCCAGCTCACCTTCGAGGACTCGCTACAATGAGCAGTTCTTC. Translated: CASSPSRTRYNEQFF.

The CDR3 protein is CATLLPRSGELFF. CDR3 DNA sequence: TGTGCCACCCTACTTCCCCGGAGCGGGGAGCTGTTTTTT. J is TRBJ2-2 and V is TRBV2; D call uncertain. Looked up from germline, CDR1 is SNHLY and CDR2 is FYNNEI. The length of the CDR3 is 13 residues. Trimming took 10 bases from V and 7 from J, leaving 16 bases between them.

The chain couples TRBV7-2 to TRBJ1-2; tentatively, D is TRBD1 (5 bases). Trimming took 3 bases from V and 3 from J, leaving 11 bases between them. The length of the CDR3 is 14 residues. Germline CDR1 reads SGHTA; CDR2 reads FQGNSA. The CDR3 is CASSFQGGYYGYTF. For the CDR3, the DNA is TGTGCCAGCAGCTTCCAGGGAGGGTACTATGGCTACACCTTC.

A few counts support this clone. The chain recombines TRBV2 with TRBJ2-2; TRBD1 agrees at 9 bases. CDR1 is SNHLY and CDR2 is FYNNEI in the germline V gene. The trim removed 8 bases at V and 3 bases at J, leaving 7 bases unmatched. The CDR3 runs to 15 residues. CDR3 bases: TGTGCCAGCTGTCTTACAGGGGGCTACACCGGGGAGCTGTTTTTT. Protein product: CASCLTGGYTGELFF.

This clone was seen once. The chain uses TRBV15 and TRBJ2-7; TRBD2 agrees at 9 bases. The CDR3 is made up of 14 amino acids. J gave up 6 bases and V 1 base, and 4 bases lay outside the gene matches. The V gene's germline CDR1 is LNHNV and CDR2 YYDKDF (reference sequence). This CDR3 reads CATSRVSGGSEQYF. CDR3 coding DNA: TGTGCCACCAGCAGAGTTAGCGGGGGAAGCGAGCAGTACTTC.